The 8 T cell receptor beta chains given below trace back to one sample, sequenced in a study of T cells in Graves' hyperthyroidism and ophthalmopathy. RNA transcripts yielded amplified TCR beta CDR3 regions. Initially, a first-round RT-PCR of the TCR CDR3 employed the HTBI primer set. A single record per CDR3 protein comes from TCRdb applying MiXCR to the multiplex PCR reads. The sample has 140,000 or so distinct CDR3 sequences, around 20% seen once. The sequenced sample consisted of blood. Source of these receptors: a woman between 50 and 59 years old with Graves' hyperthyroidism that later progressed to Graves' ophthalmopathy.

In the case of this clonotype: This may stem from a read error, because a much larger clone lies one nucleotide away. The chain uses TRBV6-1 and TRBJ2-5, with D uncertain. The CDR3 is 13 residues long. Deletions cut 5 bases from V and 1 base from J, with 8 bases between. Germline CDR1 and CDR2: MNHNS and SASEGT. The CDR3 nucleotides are TGTGCCAGCAGTCTGGATGTCCAAGAGACCCAGTACTTC. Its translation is CASSLDVQETQYF.

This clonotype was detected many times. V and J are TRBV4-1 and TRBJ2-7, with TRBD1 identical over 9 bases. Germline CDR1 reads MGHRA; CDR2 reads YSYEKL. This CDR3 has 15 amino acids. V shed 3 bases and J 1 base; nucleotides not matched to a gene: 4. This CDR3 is CASSQAGQGSYEQYF. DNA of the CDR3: TGCGCCAGCAGCCAGGCGGGACAGGGATCCTACGAGCAGTACTTC.

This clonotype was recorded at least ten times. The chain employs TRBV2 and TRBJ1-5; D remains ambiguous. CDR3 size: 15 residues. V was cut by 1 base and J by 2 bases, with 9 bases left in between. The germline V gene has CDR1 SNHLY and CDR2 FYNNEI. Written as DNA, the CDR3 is TGTGCCAGCAGTGAAGGGGGTTTCGGCAATCAGCCCCAGCATTTT. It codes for CASSEGGFGNQPQHF.

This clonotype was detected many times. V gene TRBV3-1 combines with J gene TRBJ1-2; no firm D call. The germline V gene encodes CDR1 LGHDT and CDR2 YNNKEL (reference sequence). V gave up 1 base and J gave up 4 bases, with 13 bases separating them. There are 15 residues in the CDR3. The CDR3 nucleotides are TGTGCCAGCAGCCAAGGTGGGGTTACGGGCTATGGCTACACCTTC. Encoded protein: CASSQGGVTGYGYTF.

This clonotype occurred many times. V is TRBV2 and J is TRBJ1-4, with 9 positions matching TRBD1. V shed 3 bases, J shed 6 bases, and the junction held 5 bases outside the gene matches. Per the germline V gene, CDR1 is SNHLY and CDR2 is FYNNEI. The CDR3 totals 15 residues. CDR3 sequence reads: CASSDKGQGDEKLFF. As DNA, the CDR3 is TGTGCCAGCAGTGATAAGGGACAGGGCGATGAAAAACTGTTTTTT.

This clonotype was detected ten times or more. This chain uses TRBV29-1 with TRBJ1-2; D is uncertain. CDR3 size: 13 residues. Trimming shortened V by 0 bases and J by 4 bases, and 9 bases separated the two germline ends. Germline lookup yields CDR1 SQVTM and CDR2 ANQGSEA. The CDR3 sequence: CSVEDVGRYGYTF. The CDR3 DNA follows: TGCAGCGTTGAAGATGTAGGGCGCTATGGCTACACCTTC.

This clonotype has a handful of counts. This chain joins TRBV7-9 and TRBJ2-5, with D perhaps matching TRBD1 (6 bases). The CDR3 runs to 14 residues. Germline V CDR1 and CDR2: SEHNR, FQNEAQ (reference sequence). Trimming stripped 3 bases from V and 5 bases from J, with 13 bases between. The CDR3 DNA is TGTGCCAGCAGCTTCCGGCCAGGGGTGGAGACCCAGTACTTC. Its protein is CASSFRPGVETQYF.

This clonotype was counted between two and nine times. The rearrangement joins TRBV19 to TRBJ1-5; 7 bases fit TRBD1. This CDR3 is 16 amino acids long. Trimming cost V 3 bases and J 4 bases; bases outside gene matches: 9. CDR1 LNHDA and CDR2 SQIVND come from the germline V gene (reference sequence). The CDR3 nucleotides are TGTGCCAGTAGTATGCGCCAGGGGGGACGAAATCAGCCCCAGCATTTT. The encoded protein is CASSMRQGGRNQPQHF.